This record covers a single T cell receptor beta chain. The antigen remains undetermined. The identical CDR3 is also encoded by other nucleotide sequences in the sample. This CDR3 has 11 amino acids. Germline CDR1 MNHEY, CDR2 SVGAGI. V shed 4 bases and J shed 4 bases, with 4 bases lying between them. The entry originates in a study of shared clonotypes between healthy human individuals. As for the study in general: Per donor, three plates held CD4 naive cells, three held CD4 memory, two held CD8 naive and one held CD8 memory.

Study-level points and caveats: Naive subsets typically showed greater estimated richness than memory subsets.

An assay was performed, and its level was deep. Here immunoSEQ multiplex PCR was the method, and the copy in TCRdb shows in-frame clones only, minus some. The table shows about 2 million clones, with approximately 95% occurring only once. Naive CD8 cells lacked CD45RO and underwent positive selection for CCR7, leaving out terminally differentiated effector memory CD45RA+ cells. The clonotype was recovered from a man between 18 and 29 years old in good health. The V gene is TRBV6-5, the J gene TRBJ1-2; no clear D gene. The sequenced sample consisted of naive CD8+ T cells sorted from blood. The CDR3: CASSSGYGYTF. The CDR3 nucleotides are TGTGCCAGCAGTTCGGGCTATGGCTACACCTTC.